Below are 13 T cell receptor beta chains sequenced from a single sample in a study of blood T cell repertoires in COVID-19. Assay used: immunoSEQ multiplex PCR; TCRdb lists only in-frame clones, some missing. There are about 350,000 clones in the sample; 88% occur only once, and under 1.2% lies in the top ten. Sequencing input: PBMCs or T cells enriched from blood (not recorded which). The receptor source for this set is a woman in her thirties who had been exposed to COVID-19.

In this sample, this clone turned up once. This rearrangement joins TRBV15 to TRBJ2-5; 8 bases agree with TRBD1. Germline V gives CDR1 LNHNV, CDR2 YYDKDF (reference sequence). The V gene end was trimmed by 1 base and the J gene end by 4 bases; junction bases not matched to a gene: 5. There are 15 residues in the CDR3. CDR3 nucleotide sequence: TGTGCCACCAGCAGAGCGAGGACAGGGCCAGAGACCCAGTACTTC. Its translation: CATSRARTGPETQYF.

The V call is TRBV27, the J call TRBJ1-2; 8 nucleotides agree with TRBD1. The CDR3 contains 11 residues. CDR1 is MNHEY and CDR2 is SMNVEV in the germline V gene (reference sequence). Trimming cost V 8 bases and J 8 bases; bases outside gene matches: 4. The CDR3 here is CASLGQGGYTF. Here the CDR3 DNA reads TGTGCCAGCCTTGGACAGGGCGGCTACACCTTC.

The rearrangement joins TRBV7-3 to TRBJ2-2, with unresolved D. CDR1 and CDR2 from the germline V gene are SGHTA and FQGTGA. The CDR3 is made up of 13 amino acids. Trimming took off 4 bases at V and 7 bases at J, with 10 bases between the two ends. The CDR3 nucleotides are TGTGCCAGCAGCTCCGACTGGGTCGGGGAGCTGTTTTTT. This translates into CASSSDWVGELFF.

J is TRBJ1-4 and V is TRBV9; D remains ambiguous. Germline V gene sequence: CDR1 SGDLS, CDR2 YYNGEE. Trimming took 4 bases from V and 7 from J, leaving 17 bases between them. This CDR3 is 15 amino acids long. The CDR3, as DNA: TGTGCCAGCAGCCCAGGCGGGCCTACCCCTGAAAAACTGTTTTTT. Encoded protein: CASSPGGPTPEKLFF.

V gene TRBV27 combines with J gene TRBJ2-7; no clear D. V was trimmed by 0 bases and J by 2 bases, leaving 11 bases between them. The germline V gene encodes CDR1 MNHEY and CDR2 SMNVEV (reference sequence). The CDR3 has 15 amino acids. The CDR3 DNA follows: TGTGCCAGCAGTTTATCGGCGGCAGCAGCCTACGAGCAGTACTTC. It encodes CASSLSAAAAYEQYF.

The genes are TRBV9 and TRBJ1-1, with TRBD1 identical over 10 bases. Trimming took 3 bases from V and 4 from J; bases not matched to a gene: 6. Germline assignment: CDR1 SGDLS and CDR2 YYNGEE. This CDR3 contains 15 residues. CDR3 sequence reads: CASSERQGAPTEAFF. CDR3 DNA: TGTGCCAGCAGCGAAAGACAGGGGGCGCCCACTGAAGCTTTCTTT.

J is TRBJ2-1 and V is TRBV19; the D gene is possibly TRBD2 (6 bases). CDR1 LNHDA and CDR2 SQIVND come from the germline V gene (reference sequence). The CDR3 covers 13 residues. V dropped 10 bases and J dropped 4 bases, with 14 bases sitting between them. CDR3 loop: CATKSGDYNEQFF. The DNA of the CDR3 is TGTGCCACCAAGTCGGGGGATTACAATGAGCAGTTCTTC.

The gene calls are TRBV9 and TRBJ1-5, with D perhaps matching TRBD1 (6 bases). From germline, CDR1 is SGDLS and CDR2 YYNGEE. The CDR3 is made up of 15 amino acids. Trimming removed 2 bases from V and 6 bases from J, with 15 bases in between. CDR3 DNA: TGTGCCAGCAGCGTGGGCAGGGGTGAGAGTCAGCCCCAGCATTTT. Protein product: CASSVGRGESQPQHF. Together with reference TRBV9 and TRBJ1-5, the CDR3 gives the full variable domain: DSGVTQTPKHLITATGQRVTLRCSPRSGDLSVYWYQQSLDQGLQFLIQYYNGEERAKGNILERFSAQQFPDLHSELNLSSLELGDSALYFCASSVGRGESQPQHFGDGTRLSIL.

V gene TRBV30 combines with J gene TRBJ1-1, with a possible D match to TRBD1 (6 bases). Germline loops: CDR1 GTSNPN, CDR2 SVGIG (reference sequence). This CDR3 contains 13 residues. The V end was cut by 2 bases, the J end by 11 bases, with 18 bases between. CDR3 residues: CAWSPRQAQMAFF. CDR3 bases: TGTGCCTGGAGTCCCCGACAGGCTCAGATGGCTTTCTTT.

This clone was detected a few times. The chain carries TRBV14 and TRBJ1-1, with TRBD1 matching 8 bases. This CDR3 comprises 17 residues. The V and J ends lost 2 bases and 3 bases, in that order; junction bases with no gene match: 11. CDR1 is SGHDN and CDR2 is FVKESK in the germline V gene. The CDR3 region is CASSQLGQGPLDTEAFF. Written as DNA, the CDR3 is TGTGCCAGCAGCCAACTAGGACAGGGACCCCTGGACACTGAAGCTTTCTTT.

The CDR3 coding sequence is TGTGCCAGCAGTGAAAATCCTGGCGGGTCAATGTTCGAAGCTTTCTTT. This codes for CASSENPGGSMFEAFF. The V gene is TRBV2, the J gene TRBJ1-1; the D is unclear. This CDR3 has 16 amino acids. Trimming took off 2 bases at V and 8 bases at J, with 21 bases between the two ends. Germline V gene sequence: CDR1 SNHLY, CDR2 FYNNEI.

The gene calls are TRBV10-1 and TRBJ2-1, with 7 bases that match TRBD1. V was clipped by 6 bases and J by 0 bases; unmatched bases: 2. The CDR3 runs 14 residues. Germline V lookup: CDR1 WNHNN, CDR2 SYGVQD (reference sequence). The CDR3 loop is CASSQGDSYNEQFF. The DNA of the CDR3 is TGCGCCAGCAGCCAGGGGGACTCCTACAATGAGCAGTTCTTC.

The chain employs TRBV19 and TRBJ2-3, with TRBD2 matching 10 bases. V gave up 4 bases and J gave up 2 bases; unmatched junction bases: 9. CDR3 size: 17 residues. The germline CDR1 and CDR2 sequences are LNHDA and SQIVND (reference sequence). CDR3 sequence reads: CASSTDQTSGFTDTQYF. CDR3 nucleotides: TGTGCCAGTAGTACCGACCAGACTAGCGGGTTCACAGATACGCAGTATTTT.